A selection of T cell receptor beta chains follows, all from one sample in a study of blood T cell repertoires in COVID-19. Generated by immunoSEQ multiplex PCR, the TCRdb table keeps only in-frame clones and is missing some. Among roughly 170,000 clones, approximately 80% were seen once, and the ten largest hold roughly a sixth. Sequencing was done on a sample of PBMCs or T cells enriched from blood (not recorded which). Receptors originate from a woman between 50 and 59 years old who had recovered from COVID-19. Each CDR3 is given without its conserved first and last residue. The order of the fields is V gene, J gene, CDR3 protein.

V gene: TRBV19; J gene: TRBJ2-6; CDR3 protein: ASTTIGQGSSGANVLT
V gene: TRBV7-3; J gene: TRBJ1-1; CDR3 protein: ASSLVRVGKGAEAF
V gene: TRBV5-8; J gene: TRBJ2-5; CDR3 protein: ASSLRAAETQY
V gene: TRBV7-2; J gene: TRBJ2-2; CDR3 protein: ASRTGTNTGELF
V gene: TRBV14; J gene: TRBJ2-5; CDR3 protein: ASSLGLASFQETQY
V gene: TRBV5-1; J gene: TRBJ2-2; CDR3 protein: ASSSTGDTGELF
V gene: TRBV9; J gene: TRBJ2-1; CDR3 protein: ASSVAPSLLGWSYNEQF
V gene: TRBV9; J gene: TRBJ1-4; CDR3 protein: ASSVEGTGLGEKLF
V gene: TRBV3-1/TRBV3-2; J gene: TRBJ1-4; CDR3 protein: ASSQAVPGQENVLNEKLF
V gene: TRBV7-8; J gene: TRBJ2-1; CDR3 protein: ASSLGTIDRQF